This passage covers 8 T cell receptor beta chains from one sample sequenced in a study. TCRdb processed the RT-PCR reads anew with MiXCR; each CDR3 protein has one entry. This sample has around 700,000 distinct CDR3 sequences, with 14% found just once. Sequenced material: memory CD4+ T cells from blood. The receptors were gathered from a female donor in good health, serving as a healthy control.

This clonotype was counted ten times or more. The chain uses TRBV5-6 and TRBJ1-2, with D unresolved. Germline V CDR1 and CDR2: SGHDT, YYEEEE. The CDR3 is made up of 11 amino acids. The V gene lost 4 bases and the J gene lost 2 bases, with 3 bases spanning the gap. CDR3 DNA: TGTGCCAGCAGCACGAACTATGGCTACACCTTC. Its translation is CASSTNYGYTF.

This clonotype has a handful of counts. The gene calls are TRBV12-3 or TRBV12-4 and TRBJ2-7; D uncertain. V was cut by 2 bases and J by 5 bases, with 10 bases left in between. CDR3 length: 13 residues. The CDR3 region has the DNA TGTGCCAGCAGTTTAATGGTCACCCACGAGCAGTACTTC. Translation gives CASSLMVTHEQYF.

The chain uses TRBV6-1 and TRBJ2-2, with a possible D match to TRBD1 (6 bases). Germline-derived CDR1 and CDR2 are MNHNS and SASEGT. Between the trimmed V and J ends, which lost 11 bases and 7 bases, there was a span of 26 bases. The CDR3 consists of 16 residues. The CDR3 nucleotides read TGTGCCTCAATGACAGGAATCGACCTTTGGTACGGGGAGCTGTTTTTT. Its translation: CASMTGIDLWYGELFF.

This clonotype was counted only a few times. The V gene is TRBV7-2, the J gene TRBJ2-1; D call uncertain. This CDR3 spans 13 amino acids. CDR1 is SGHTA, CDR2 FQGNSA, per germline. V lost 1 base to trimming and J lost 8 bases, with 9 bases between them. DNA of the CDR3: TGTGCCAGCAGCTTAGACGTCAGGTATGAGCAGTTCTTC. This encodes CASSLDVRYEQFF.

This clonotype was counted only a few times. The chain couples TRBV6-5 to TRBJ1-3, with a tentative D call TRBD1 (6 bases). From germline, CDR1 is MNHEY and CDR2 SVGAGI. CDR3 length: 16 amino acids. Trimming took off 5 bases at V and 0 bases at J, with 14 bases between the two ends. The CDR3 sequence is CASSKDSPSSGNTIYF. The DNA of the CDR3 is TGTGCCAGCAGTAAGGACAGCCCAAGCTCTGGAAACACCATATATTTT.

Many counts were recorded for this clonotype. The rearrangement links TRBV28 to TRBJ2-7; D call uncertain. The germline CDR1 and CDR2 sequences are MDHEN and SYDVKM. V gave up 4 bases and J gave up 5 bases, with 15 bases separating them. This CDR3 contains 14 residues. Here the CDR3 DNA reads TGTGCCAGCAGTTCGGGCTCAACCCCCGACGAGCAGTACTTC. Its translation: CASSSGSTPDEQYF.

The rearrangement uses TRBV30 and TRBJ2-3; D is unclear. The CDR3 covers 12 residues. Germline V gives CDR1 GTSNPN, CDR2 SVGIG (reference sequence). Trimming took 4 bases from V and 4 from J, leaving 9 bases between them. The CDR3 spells CAWTPGADTQYF. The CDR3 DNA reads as TGTGCCTGGACCCCGGGCGCAGATACGCAGTATTTT.

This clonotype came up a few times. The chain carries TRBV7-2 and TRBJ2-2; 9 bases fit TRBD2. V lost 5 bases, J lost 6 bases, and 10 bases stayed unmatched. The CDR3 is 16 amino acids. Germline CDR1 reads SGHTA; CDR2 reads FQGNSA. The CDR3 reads CASSPRGGGFAGELFF. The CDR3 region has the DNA TGTGCCAGCAGCCCGCGGGGGGGAGGGTTCGCCGGGGAGCTGTTTTTT. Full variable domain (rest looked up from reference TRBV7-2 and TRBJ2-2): GAGVSQSPSNKVTEKGKDVELRCDPISGHTALYWYRQSLGQGLEFLIYFQGNSAPDKSGLPSDRFSAERTGGSVSTLTIQRTQQEDSAVYLCASSPRGGGFAGELFFGEGSRLTVL.